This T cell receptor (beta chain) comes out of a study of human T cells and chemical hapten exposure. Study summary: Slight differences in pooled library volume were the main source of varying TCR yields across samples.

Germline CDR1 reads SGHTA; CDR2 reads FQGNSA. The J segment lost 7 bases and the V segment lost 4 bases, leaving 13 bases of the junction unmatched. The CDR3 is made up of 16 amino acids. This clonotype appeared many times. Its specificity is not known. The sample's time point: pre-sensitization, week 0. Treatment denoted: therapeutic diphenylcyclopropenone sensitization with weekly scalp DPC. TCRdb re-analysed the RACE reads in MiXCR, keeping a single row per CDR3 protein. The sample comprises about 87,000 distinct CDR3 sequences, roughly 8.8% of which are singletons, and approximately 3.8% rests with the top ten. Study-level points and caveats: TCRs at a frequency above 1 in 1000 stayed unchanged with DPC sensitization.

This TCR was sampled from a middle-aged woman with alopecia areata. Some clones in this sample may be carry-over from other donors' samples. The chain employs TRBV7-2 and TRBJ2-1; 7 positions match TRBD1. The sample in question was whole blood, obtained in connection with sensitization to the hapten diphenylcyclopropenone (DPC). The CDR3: CASSYQTGQPRNEQFF. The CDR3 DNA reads TGTGCCAGCAGCTATCAGACGGGACAGCCTAGGAATGAGCAGTTCTTC.